This TCR beta chain is drawn from a study of T cell responses to AZD1222 COVID-19 vaccine. Findings and caveats of the study: Along spike, vaccine-associated CD4 TCRs were found throughout, with dominance at 160-218 and 743-854.

Details on this clone: Its matching antigen is unknown.

Method: immunoSEQ multiplex PCR; TCRdb's copy keeps in-frame clones and lacks some. The table includes 150,000 to 200,000 clones, under 95% detected once. CDR3 length: 15 residues. The germline V gene has CDR1 SGHRS and CDR2 YFSETQ. V was shortened by 4 bases and J by 0 bases, with 11 bases between the two germline ends. Sequenced material: peripheral blood, taken 28 days after the second AZD1222 dose. The V call is TRBV5-1, the J call TRBJ1-3; D is unresolved. This clonotype was obtained from an adult who received the AZD1222 COVID-19 vaccine. CDR3 sequence reads: CASSLDGRSGNTIYF. The DNA of the CDR3 is TGCGCCAGCAGCCTTGACGGCCGCTCTGGAAACACCATATATTTT.